Following are 16 T cell receptor beta chains from one sample sequenced in a study of cytomegalovirus exposure and HLA in healthy donors. Researchers ran the PCR with 60 Vbeta and 13 Jbeta primers. Repertoires were generated with immunoSEQ multiplex PCR, while TCRdb's copy carries only in-frame clones and drops some. Among about 140,000 clones, approximately 72% were seen once, and the ten largest hold 6.5%. Sequences were obtained from PBMCs. The receptor source for this set is a woman aged 60-75 years in good health and CMV-seronegative.

This sequence joins TRBV28 and TRBJ2-2, with 13 bases identical to TRBD2. Unmatched junction bases numbered 9, after V lost 7 bases and J lost 1 base. This CDR3 has 18 residues. In germline, CDR1 is MDHEN, CDR2 SYDVKM. The CDR3 sequence: CASIFTSGRAWNTGELFF. The CDR3 region has the DNA TGTGCCAGCATCTTCACTAGCGGGAGGGCCTGGAACACCGGGGAGCTGTTTTTT.

The table lists this clone with a count of one. V gene TRBV6-4 combines with J gene TRBJ2-1; 8 nucleotides line up with TRBD2. V lost 5 bases and J lost 0; bases outside the gene matches: 3. Germline values: CDR1 MRHNA, CDR2 SNTAGT. The CDR3 is 15 amino acids. The CDR3 DNA is TGTGCCAGCAGTCAGAGCGGGAGCTCCTACAATGAGCAGTTCTTC. Its protein is CASSQSGSSYNEQFF.

This clone was seen ten or more times. CDR3 amino acids: CASRTSGTGNNEQFF. The CDR3 DNA follows: TGTGCCAGCAGAACTTCCGGGACTGGCAACAATGAGCAGTTCTTC. The chain carries TRBV4-2 and TRBJ2-1; D possibly corresponds to TRBD2 (6 bases). The CDR3 is 15 amino acids. Trimming took 6 bases from V and 5 from J, leaving 17 bases between them. Germline V gives CDR1 LGHNA, CDR2 YNFKEQ.

V gene TRBV7-2 combines with J gene TRBJ1-2; 8 bases align to TRBD1. This CDR3 is 16 amino acids long. Germline V CDR1 and CDR2: SGHTA, FQGNSA. V gave up 5 bases and J gave up 2 bases; unmatched junction bases: 10. Here the CDR3 DNA reads TGTGCCAGCAGCCCCAGGACAGGGTGGGGAAACTATGGCTACACCTTC. Translation gives CASSPRTGWGNYGYTF.

V gene TRBV6-5 combines with J gene TRBJ1-2; D may be TRBD1 (6 bases). Germline CDR1 reads MNHEY; CDR2 reads SVGAGI. The length of the CDR3 is 12 residues. The germline V and J ends were trimmed by 2 bases and 9 bases, with 10 bases remaining between them. This chain's CDR3 is CASSYTRGSYTF. For the CDR3, the DNA is TGTGCCAGCAGTTACACCAGGGGAAGCTACACCTTC.

This clone showed up just once. V usage is TRBV27 and J usage is TRBJ2-1; TRBD1 matches at 9 bases. With 5 bases clipped from V and 6 bases from J, the junction kept 8 bases outside the gene matches. Germline V CDR1 and CDR2: MNHEY, SMNVEV (reference sequence). The CDR3 has 15 residues. CDR3 bases: TGTGCCAGCAGTCCGCCGGGACAGGGTCGCAATGAGCAGTTCTTC. It is translated as CASSPPGQGRNEQFF.

This clone was observed a single time. The chain employs TRBV5-6 and TRBJ1-6; TRBD1 matches at 7 bases. The length of the CDR3 is 15 residues. Germline values: CDR1 SGHDT, CDR2 YYEEEE. Losses at the gene ends were 1 base for V and 7 bases for J; bases not matched to a gene: 5. CDR3 nucleotide sequence: TGTGCCAGCAGCTTGAGGGGGACAGTGAATTCACCCCTCCACTTT. Amino acids: CASSLRGTVNSPLHF.

The chain uses TRBV19 and TRBJ1-5, with D uncertain. CDR3 length: 15 amino acids. Trimming pared 7 bases from V and 2 bases from J, leaving 15 bases between. CDR1 is LNHDA and CDR2 is SQIVND in the germline V gene (reference sequence). The CDR3: CASKAGGQGNQPQHF. The CDR3 bases are TGTGCCAGTAAAGCTGGAGGGCAGGGCAATCAGCCCCAGCATTTT.

The V and J genes are TRBV7-2 and TRBJ2-7; 8 nucleotides line up with TRBD2. CDR3 size: 14 residues. Germline V CDR1 and CDR2: SGHTA, FQGNSA. Trimming removed 2 bases from V and 4 bases from J; junction bases left unmatched: 4. The CDR3 region has the DNA TGTGCCAGCAGCTTAAACGGGGGGGGTTACGAGCAGTACTTC. Translated, it gives CASSLNGGGYEQYF.

The gene calls are TRBV14 and TRBJ2-5; 10 bases are a match to TRBD1. The trim removed 4 bases at V and 4 bases at J, leaving 6 bases unmatched. Germline V gene lookup returns CDR1 SGHDN and CDR2 FVKESK. This CDR3 has 15 residues. The CDR3 DNA reads as TGTGCCAGCAGCCGTAGGACAGGGGGAGGAGAGACCCAGTACTTC. Its protein product is CASSRRTGGGETQYF.

The chain has TRBV7-9 and TRBJ2-2; a weak D match, TRBD1 (5 bases). The V gene lost 7 bases and the J gene lost 5 bases, with 14 bases spanning the gap. CDR1 SEHNR and CDR2 FQNEAQ come from the germline V gene (reference sequence). This CDR3 spans 14 amino acids. CDR3 sequence reads: CASNLARGTGELFF. In DNA, the CDR3 is TGTGCCAGCAACCTTGCAAGGGGTACCGGGGAGCTGTTTTTT. The whole variable domain, filled in from reference TRBV7-9 and TRBJ2-2, reads DTGVSQNPRHKITKRGQNVTFRCDPISEHNRLYWYRQTLGQGPEFLTYFQNEAQLEKSRLLSDRFSAERPKGSFSTLEIQRTEQGDSAMYLCASNLARGTGELFFGEGSRLTVL.

The chain employs TRBV9 and TRBJ2-3; TRBD2 aligns across 10 bases. The J segment lost 3 bases and the V segment lost 0 bases, leaving 7 bases of the junction unmatched. Germline assignment: CDR1 SGDLS and CDR2 YYNGEE. The CDR3 is made up of 17 amino acids. The CDR3 loop reads CASSVGAGGPNTDTQYF. CDR3 nucleotides: TGTGCCAGCAGCGTAGGAGCGGGGGGGCCGAATACAGATACGCAGTATTTT.

For this clone: A junction boundary mismatches the germline segment, possibly from a read error. The V and J genes are TRBV18 and TRBJ1-3, with D maybe TRBD1 (5 bases). The CDR3 sequence is 14 residues long. CDR1 is KGHSH, CDR2 LQKENI, per germline. CDR3 nucleotides: TGTGCCAGCTCACCAAGCAGGGATGGAGACACCATATATTTT. Translated, it gives CASSPSRDGDTIYF. Complete variable domain (other parts from reference TRBV18 and TRBJ1-3): NAGVMQNPRHLVRRRGQEARLRCSPMKGHSHVYWYRQLPEEGLKFMVYLQKENIIDESGMPKERFSAEFPKEGPSILRIQQVVRGDSAAYFCASSPSRDGDTIYFGEGSWLTVV.

The rearrangement links TRBV10-3 to TRBJ1-2; 9 nucleotides align to TRBD1. J was trimmed by 2 bases and V by 3 bases; bases with no gene match: 4. The CDR3 has 15 amino acids. Germline V gene sequence: CDR1 ENHRY, CDR2 SYGVKD. This chain's CDR3 is CAISEVGQGNYGYTF. DNA of the CDR3: TGTGCCATCAGTGAAGTGGGACAGGGAAACTATGGCTACACCTTC.

This clone was picked up a small number of times. The V call is TRBV7-3, the J call TRBJ2-1; TRBD1 matches at 7 bases. This CDR3 spans 14 amino acids. From germline, CDR1 is SGHTA and CDR2 FQGTGA. Trimming removed 0 bases from V and 6 bases from J; junction bases left unmatched: 2. The CDR3 region has the DNA TGTGCCAGCAGCTTAACACAGGGGCTCAATGAGCAGTTCTTC. The encoded protein is CASSLTQGLNEQFF.

V usage is TRBV11-3 and J usage is TRBJ1-2; 7 positions match TRBD1. The germline V gene has CDR1 SGHNT and CDR2 YENEEA. V lost 6 bases to trimming and J lost 5 bases; unmatched junction nucleotides: 6. The length of the CDR3 is 13 residues. This chain's CDR3 is CASSGTVRYGYTF. CDR3 DNA: TGTGCCAGCAGTGGGACAGTACGATATGGCTACACCTTC. The full variable domain, its missing parts supplied by reference TRBV11-3 and TRBJ1-2, is EAGVVQSPRYKIIEKKQPVAFWCNPISGHNTLYWYLQNLGQGPELLIRYENEEAVDDSQLPKDRFSAERLKGVDSTLKIQPAELGDSAVYLCASSGTVRYGYTFGSGTRLTVV.